Listed below are T cell receptor beta chains from one sample, sequenced in a study of T cell repertoires in cytomegalovirus infection. In TCRdb, the reads were re-called with MiXCR into one record per CDR3 protein. This table has approximately 130,000 distinct CDR3 sequences, 7% to 9.5% appearing once. Source material: PBMCs. Receptors originate from a human donor in good health (CMV status not recorded). Some clones in this sample may be carry-over from other donors' samples. The CDR3 runs from the conserved cysteine through the conserved F or W. The D gene is left open where the match is weak. Clone sizes are given selectively: once, few, many, or a class where the clone is expanded.

-,TRBV6-6,TRBJ1-1,many,CASKLGVEWNTEAFF,TGTGCCAGCAAGCTGGGCGTGGAGTGGAACACTGAAGCTTTCTTT
TRBD1,TRBV4-3,TRBJ1-1,many,CASSQDRLTGLNTEAFF,TGCGCCAGCAGCCAAGATCGATTGACAGGGTTGAACACTGAAGCTTTCTTT
TRBD1,TRBV5-1,TRBJ1-6,-,CASSKPGQGLGSPLHF,TGCGCCAGCAGCAAACCGGGACAGGGGTTAGGTTCACCCCTCCACTTT
-,TRBV24-1,TRBJ1-5,many,CATSDRRWDQPQHF,TGTGCCACCAGTGATCGTAGATGGGATCAGCCCCAGCATTTT
-,TRBV6-1,TRBJ2-1,many,CASSEKLPGRPSSYNEQFF,TGTGCCAGCAGCGAGAAACTACCGGGACGCCCGAGCTCCTACAATGAGCAGTTCTTC
-,TRBV7-9,TRBJ2-7,many,CASSLSRARDEQYF,TGTGCCAGCAGCTTATCACGGGCCCGGGACGAGCAGTACTTC
-,TRBV12-3/TRBV12-4,TRBJ1-5,many,CASSPYRGDGSQPQHF,TGTGCCAGCAGTCCTTATCGGGGGGATGGAAGTCAGCCCCAGCATTTT
-,TRBV7-2,TRBJ2-6,many,CASSLVRSGANVLTF,TGTGCCAGCAGCTTAGTCCGCTCTGGGGCCAACGTCCTGACTTTC
TRBD2,TRBV3-1,TRBJ2-7,-,CASSRGTSGGHYEQYF,TGTGCCAGCAGCCGGGGGACTAGCGGGGGACACTACGAGCAGTACTTC
TRBD2,TRBV5-1,TRBJ2-3,once,CASSFSSSGSTDTQYF,TGCGCCAGCAGCTTTTCGTCTAGCGGCAGCACAGATACGCAGTATTTT
TRBD1,TRBV20-1,TRBJ1-1,few,CSARTGGRTEAFF,TGCAGTGCTAGGACAGGGGGACGGACTGAAGCTTTCTTT
-,TRBV4-2,TRBJ1-1,-,CASSQELTLGTASIRNTEAFF,TGTGCCAGCAGCCAAGAACTAACTTTGGGGACGGCCTCGATTCGGAACACTGAAGCTTTCTTT
TRBD1,TRBV13,TRBJ1-1,-,CASSSRTGKISEAFF,TGTGCCAGCAGCTCCCGGACAGGGAAAATTTCTGAAGCTTTCTTT
-,TRBV19,TRBJ1-2,-,CATSQGSNYGYTF,TGTGCCACTTCCCAGGGATCTAACTATGGCTACACCTTC
TRBD1,TRBV19,TRBJ1-6,-,CASSTLGQGNSPLHF,TGTGCCAGTAGTACCCTCGGACAGGGAAATTCACCCCTCCACTTT
-,TRBV7-9,TRBJ2-2,many,CASSFGTGELFF,TGTGCCAGCAGCTTTGGCACCGGGGAGCTGTTTTTT
TRBD1,TRBV2,TRBJ2-7,few,CASSDTGDGTYEQYF,TGTGCCAGCAGTGATACAGGGGATGGCACCTACGAGCAGTACTTC
TRBD2,TRBV7-2,TRBJ2-1,many,CASSPSGEHNEQFF,TGTGCCAGCAGCCCAAGCGGGGAACACAATGAGCAGTTCTTC
-,TRBV7-9,TRBJ1-2,once,CASSPSGASGNYGYTF,TGTGCCAGCAGCCCCTCTGGGGCAAGTGGAAACTATGGCTACACCTTC
-,TRBV2,TRBJ1-3,many,CASSGGESYSGNTIYF,TGTGCCAGCAGTGGGGGGGAGTCTTACTCTGGAAACACCATATATTTT
-,TRBV9,TRBJ1-1,few,CASSPRTLAGPTEAFF,TGTGCCAGCAGCCCCCGGACACTGGCGGGACCCACTGAAGCTTTCTTT
TRBD2,TRBV7-9,TRBJ2-7,many,CASSAGGAGAEQYF,TGTGCCAGCAGCGCCGGGGGAGCGGGGGCCGAGCAGTACTTC
TRBD1,TRBV7-2,TRBJ1-5,many,CASSLLRDRAQPQHF,TGTGCCAGCAGCTTACTAAGGGACAGGGCTCAGCCCCAGCATTTT
-,TRBV7-9,TRBJ1-2,many,CASSSGRNYGYTF,TGTGCCAGCAGCTCGGGACGCAACTATGGCTACACCTTC
-,TRBV5-1,TRBJ2-1,-,CASSSGTMLDEQFF,TGCGCCAGCAGCTCAGGGACGATGCTGGATGAGCAGTTCTTC
-,TRBV28,TRBJ2-3,many,CASSPPSRFTDTQYF,TGTGCCAGCAGTCCCCCCTCCCGATTCACAGATACGCAGTATTTT
-,TRBV12-3/TRBV12-4,TRBJ1-2,-,CASSFSIGSYGYTF,TGTGCCAGCAGTTTTAGTATAGGGTCCTATGGCTACACCTTC
TRBD1,TRBV20-1,TRBJ2-3,-,CSARGSGTGSTDTQYF,TGCAGTGCTAGGGGGTCCGGGACAGGCAGCACAGATACGCAGTATTTT
TRBD1,TRBV5-1,TRBJ2-7,many,CASSGGQVNYEQYF,TGCGCCAGCAGCGGAGGACAGGTAAACTACGAGCAGTACTTC
-,TRBV7-2,TRBJ2-7,many,CASSLDRGGNYEQYF,TGTGCCAGCAGCCTCGACAGGGGAGGGAACTACGAGCAGTACTTC
-,TRBV20-1,TRBJ1-1,many,CSARFIQGWGNTEAFF,TGCAGTGCTAGATTTATTCAGGGTTGGGGGAACACTGAAGCTTTCTTT
-,TRBV2,TRBJ2-7,many,CASSEASWGEQYF,TGTGCCAGCAGTGAAGCCAGTTGGGGGGAGCAGTACTTC
-,TRBV7-9,TRBJ1-2,many,CASSSPDFTNYGYTF,TGTGCCAGCAGCTCCCCGGACTTTACTAACTATGGCTACACCTTC
TRBD1,TRBV14,TRBJ2-5,many,CASSQGTGSWYETQYF,TGTGCCAGCAGCCAAGGGACAGGGAGCTGGTATGAGACCCAGTACTTC
-,TRBV5-6,TRBJ1-4,-,CASSDDRTNEKLFF,TGTGCCAGCAGCGACGACAGGACTAATGAAAAACTGTTTTTT
TRBD2,TRBV7-6,TRBJ2-1,few,CASSRTSGGNEQFF,TGTGCCAGCAGCCGGACTAGCGGGGGGAATGAGCAGTTCTTC
-,TRBV12-3/TRBV12-4,TRBJ2-2,many,CASRLGPLPTGELFF,TGTGCCAGCAGGCTGGGACCTCTGCCGACCGGGGAGCTGTTTTTT
TRBD1,TRBV5-1,TRBJ1-5,-,CASSPDRGSNQPQHF,TGCGCCAGCAGCCCTGACAGGGGGAGCAATCAGCCCCAGCATTTT
-,TRBV29-1,TRBJ2-7,-,CSVGGSTYEQYF,TGCAGCGTTGGGGGGTCTACCTACGAGCAGTACTTC
-,TRBV28,TRBJ1-4,few,CASSLYITTNEKLFF,TGTGCCAGCAGTCTCTACATAACAACTAATGAAAAACTGTTTTTT
TRBD1,TRBV6-5,TRBJ2-7,many,CASSPGVPGPQGEQYF,TGTGCCAGCAGTCCCGGGGTCCCGGGACCACAGGGGGAGCAGTACTTC
-,TRBV30,TRBJ1-2,few,CAWRGVYGYTF,TGTGCCTGGAGGGGCGTCTATGGCTACACCTTC
TRBD1,TRBV7-2,TRBJ2-2,many,CASSSGQAEGELFF,TGTGCCAGCAGCTCGGGACAGGCAGAGGGGGAGCTGTTTTTT
TRBD1,TRBV7-2,TRBJ2-1,many,CASSYGQGRHEQFF,TGTGCCAGCAGCTACGGACAGGGGAGGCATGAGCAGTTCTTC
TRBD2,TRBV20-1,TRBJ2-3,few,CSARDGTSGTDTQYF,TGCAGTGCTAGAGATGGGACTAGCGGCACAGATACGCAGTATTTT
-,TRBV20-1,TRBJ1-1,-,CSAPGHSALEAFF,TGCAGTGCCCCCGGACACTCCGCCCTTGAAGCTTTCTTT
-,TRBV29-1,TRBJ1-3,many,CSVGQSSGNTIYF,TGCAGCGTCGGACAGTCCTCTGGAAACACCATATATTTT
-,TRBV2,TRBJ1-2,many,CASSGGRSYGYTF,TGTGCCAGCAGTGGGGGACGGTCCTATGGCTACACCTTC
TRBD2,TRBV6-2/TRBV6-3,TRBJ2-1,-,CASSYGLAGGPVF,TGTGCCAGCAGTTACGGACTAGCGGGGGGCCCCGTCTTC
TRBD1,TRBV11-2,TRBJ1-1,many,CASSTGVVTEAFF,TGTGCCAGCAGCACAGGGGTTGTGACTGAAGCTTTCTTT
-,TRBV12-3/TRBV12-4,TRBJ2-1,many,CASRPRGPSYNEQFF,TGTGCCAGCAGGCCAAGGGGACCCTCCTACAATGAGCAGTTCTTC
-,TRBV5-1,TRBJ2-7,many,CASSWGTGTSSYEQYF,TGCGCCAGCAGCTGGGGGACAGGGACTAGCTCCTACGAGCAGTACTTC
-,TRBV4-1,TRBJ1-1,many,CASSQEATLRTEAFF,TGCGCCAGCAGCCAAGAGGCGACCTTGAGGACTGAAGCTTTCTTT
-,TRBV20-1,TRBJ2-3,few,CSARVVADTDTQYF,TGCAGTGCTAGAGTAGTAGCGGACACAGATACGCAGTATTTT
-,TRBV28,TRBJ1-2,few,CASSFQGSYGYTF,TGTGCCAGCAGTTTCCAGGGGAGCTATGGCTACACCTTC
TRBD1,TRBV12-3/TRBV12-4,TRBJ1-6,many,CASSQRQGAVGSPLHF,TGTGCCAGCAGTCAACGACAGGGGGCGGTCGGTTCACCCCTCCACTTT
-,TRBV29-1,TRBJ2-7,-,CSVGTIYEQYF,TGCAGCGTCGGGACAATCTACGAGCAGTACTTC
-,TRBV5-6,TRBJ2-1,-,CASSLGHMMGRQSYNEQFF,TGTGCCAGCAGCTTGGGTCACATGATGGGGCGACAAAGCTACAATGAGCAGTTCTTC
-,TRBV6-2/TRBV6-3,TRBJ2-7,many,CASIKDNSYEQYF,TGTGCCAGCATCAAGGACAACTCCTACGAGCAGTACTTC